One and the same sample provided the 21 T cell receptor beta chains below, sequenced in a study of radiotherapy plus CTLA-4 blockade in lung cancer (dated by TCRdb to the late 2010s). Libraries came from the immunoSEQ multiplex PCR assay. Imported from immuneACCESS, the table was reduced by TCRdb to in-frame sequences with V and J called. These copies leave out some clones; in studies compared against another copy, an unresolved V gene accounts for under half, and the cause of the remainder is not known. Within this sample are around 80,000 clones, with about 80% of them counted one time only. The top ten hold 0.79% of the sample. The source material was peripheral blood, sampled from a patient treated with radiotherapy plus ipilimumab. The receptors shown here come from a human donor with non-small cell lung cancer who had stable disease on radiotherapy plus ipilimumab.

The CDR3 bases are TGCAGTGCTCGATTCCTTCATGAGCAGTTCTTC. Protein product: CSARFLHEQFF. The chain links TRBV20-1 to TRBJ2-1, with no clear D. CDR1 is DFQATT and CDR2 is SNEGSKA in the germline V gene (reference sequence). V lost 5 bases and J lost 8, with 10 bases in between. The CDR3 extends over 11 amino acids.

V is TRBV7-8 and J is TRBJ2-3; perhaps TRBD1 as D (6 bases). Trimming took 4 bases from V and 4 from J, leaving 15 bases between them. The V gene's germline CDR1 is SGHVS and CDR2 FQNEAQ. The CDR3 runs 15 residues. CDR3 in amino acids: CASSSAPGAADTQYF. In nucleotides, the CDR3 is TGTGCCAGCAGCTCAGCCCCAGGGGCAGCAGATACGCAGTATTTT.

The gene calls are TRBV28 and TRBJ1-1; weak D call: TRBD1 (6 bases). V shed 6 bases and J shed 4 bases, with 15 bases lying between them. This CDR3 has 14 amino acids. Germline V CDR1 and CDR2: MDHEN, SYDVKM. CDR3 DNA: TGTGCCAGCAGAGAACAGGGAAGAGGCACTGAAGCTTTCTTT. It is translated as CASREQGRGTEAFF.

This chain joins TRBV6-5 and TRBJ2-5; 7 bases map to TRBD1. With 6 bases clipped from V and 4 bases from J, the junction kept 2 bases outside the gene matches. The germline gives CDR1 MNHEY, CDR2 SVGAGI. This CDR3 spans 12 amino acids. The DNA of the CDR3 is TGTGCCAGCAGATACAGGGGAGAGACCCAGTACTTC. Protein product: CASRYRGETQYF.

The rearrangement links TRBV28 to TRBJ2-5; unclear D gene. This CDR3 region has 12 residues. V shed 6 bases and J shed 2 bases, with 7 bases lying between them. Germline assignment: CDR1 MDHEN and CDR2 SYDVKM. In nucleotides, the CDR3 is TGTGCCAGCAGGGCCCCGCAAGAGACCCAGTACTTC. Its translation is CASRAPQETQYF. Using reference TRBV28 and TRBJ2-5 for the parts outside the CDR3, the full variable domain is DVKVTQSSRYLVKRTGEKVFLECVQDMDHENMFWYRQDPGLGLRLIYFSYDVKMKEKGDIPEGYSVSREKKERFSLILESASTNQTSMYLCASRAPQETQYFGPGTRLLVL.

The V gene is TRBV9, the J gene TRBJ2-1; TRBD2 agrees at 7 bases. CDR1 SGDLS and CDR2 YYNGEE come from the germline V gene. CDR3 length: 15 residues. With V trimmed by 1 base and J by 8 bases, 9 bases remained unmatched. The CDR3 DNA sequence: TGTGCCAGCAGCGTAAGGGGTTGGGAGGGCGATGAGCAGTTCTTC. Translating it yields CASSVRGWEGDEQFF.

CDR3 amino acids: CASSFFGKGGEQYF. The CDR3 nucleotides are TGTGCCAGCAGTTTCTTCGGTAAAGGTGGCGAGCAGTACTTC. This chain joins TRBV27 and TRBJ2-7; the D is unclear. CDR1 and CDR2 (germline): MNHEY, SMNVEV (reference sequence). The V and J ends lost 3 bases and 6 bases respectively, with 15 bases between them. The CDR3 covers 14 residues.

The V and J genes are TRBV7-2 and TRBJ1-1; perhaps TRBD1 as D (5 bases). The CDR3 covers 13 residues. Germline values: CDR1 SGHTA, CDR2 FQGNSA. Trimming took 4 bases from V and 1 from J, leaving 7 bases between them. The CDR3 region has the DNA TGTGCCAGCAGCTCAGACAGGAACACTGAAGCTTTCTTT. The encoded protein is CASSSDRNTEAFF. The full variable domain, in which reference TRBV7-2 and TRBJ1-1 provide the parts outside the CDR3, is GAGVSQSPSNKVTEKGKDVELRCDPISGHTALYWYRQSLGQGLEFLIYFQGNSAPDKSGLPSDRFSAERTGGSVSTLTIQRTQQEDSAVYLCASSSDRNTEAFFGQGTRLTVV.

This chain joins TRBV6-1 and TRBJ2-1, with 13 bases aligning to TRBD2. The ends lost 9 bases at V and 7 bases at J; junction bases unmatched: 9. The CDR3 sequence is 15 residues long. Germline V CDR1 and CDR2: MNHNS, SASEGT. The DNA for the CDR3 is TGTGCCAGTGGGGGTGGGACTAGCGGGAAAAATGAGCAGTTCTTC. Translating it yields CASGGGTSGKNEQFF.

The chain recombines TRBV28 with TRBJ2-7; TRBD2 might be the D (6 bases). CDR3 length equals 15 residues. V lost 7 bases and J 0 bases, leaving 16 bases between the germline ends. Germline CDR1 is MDHEN and CDR2 is SYDVKM. The CDR3: CASNTVGGGSYEQYF. Here the CDR3 DNA reads TGTGCCAGCAATACCGTGGGGGGAGGCTCCTACGAGCAGTACTTC. Together with reference TRBV28 and TRBJ2-7, the CDR3 gives the full variable domain: DVKVTQSSRYLVKRTGEKVFLECVQDMDHENMFWYRQDPGLGLRLIYFSYDVKMKEKGDIPEGYSVSREKKERFSLILESASTNQTSMYLCASNTVGGGSYEQYFGPGTRLTVT.

The V call is TRBV2, the J call TRBJ2-1, with a tentative D call TRBD1 (5 bases). Per the germline V gene, CDR1 is SNHLY and CDR2 is FYNNEI. V was pared by 2 bases and J by 3 bases, with 14 bases between. This CDR3 has 16 residues. The CDR3 sequence is CASSETATDIYNEQFF. The CDR3 DNA is TGTGCCAGCAGTGAAACGGCCACGGACATCTACAATGAGCAGTTCTTC.

This clone came up once. The V and J genes are TRBV10-3 and TRBJ1-4; unclear D gene. V lost 3 bases and J 8 bases, leaving 10 bases between the germline ends. This CDR3 has 13 amino acids. Germline V CDR1 and CDR2: ENHRY, SYGVKD. The CDR3 DNA follows: TGTGCCATCAGTGACAGAGAAAGCGAAAAACTGTTTTTT. Translating gives CAISDRESEKLFF.

The chain links TRBV25-1 to TRBJ2-3; tentative D call: TRBD1 (5 bases). Trimming took off 9 bases at V and 5 bases at J, with 15 bases between the two ends. The CDR3 is 13 amino acids. The germline CDR1 and CDR2 sequences are MGHDK and SYGVNS. CDR3 sequence: CASGKGRGDTQYF. CDR3 sequence (DNA): TGTGCCAGTGGGAAGGGGCGCGGAGATACGCAGTATTTT.

This sequence joins TRBV27 and TRBJ1-5, with TRBD1 matching 7 bases. The V segment lost 5 bases and the J segment 6 bases; nucleotides outside the gene matches: 10. The CDR3 runs 15 residues. CDR1 and CDR2 from the germline V gene are MNHEY and SMNVEV (reference sequence). This CDR3 reads CASSPGRGRVQPQHF. The CDR3 bases are TGTGCCAGCAGTCCCGGTAGGGGGCGAGTTCAGCCCCAGCATTTT.

The genes are TRBV29-1 and TRBJ2-1, with D perhaps TRBD2 (6 bases). Trimming left V 4 bases short and J 7 bases short, with 8 bases between. Germline CDR1 and CDR2: SQVTM and ANQGSEA. This CDR3 has 11 amino acids. CDR3 nucleotide sequence: TGCAGCGTTGTACTAGCAAATGAGCAGTTCTTC. This sequence encodes CSVVLANEQFF.

The chain recombines TRBV11-2 with TRBJ2-2; 10 bases line up with TRBD1. The trim removed 4 bases at V and 5 bases at J, leaving 7 bases unmatched. Germline loops: CDR1 SGHAT, CDR2 FQNNGV. The CDR3 is made up of 16 amino acids. The CDR3 here is CASSYTGQGLTGELFF. CDR3 nucleotides: TGTGCCAGCAGCTATACGGGACAGGGGTTGACCGGGGAGCTGTTTTTT.

The chain links TRBV28 to TRBJ2-7; 8 bases line up with TRBD1. The CDR3 totals 13 residues. V lost 7 bases to trimming and J lost 2 bases; unmatched junction nucleotides: 4. Germline lookup yields CDR1 MDHEN and CDR2 SYDVKM. CDR3 DNA: TGTGCCAGCACTCAGGGGGCGCCCTACGAGCAGTACTTC. As protein: CASTQGAPYEQYF.

This clone was detected once. V and J are TRBV28 and TRBJ2-5; D uncertain. Germline values: CDR1 MDHEN, CDR2 SYDVKM. There are 12 residues in the CDR3. Trimming took 2 bases from V and 3 from J, leaving 4 bases between them. The CDR3 DNA follows: TGTGCCAGCAGTTTACGGAAAGAGACCCAGTACTTC. Translating gives CASSLRKETQYF.

As to this clone: The same CDR3 arises from other DNA sequences in this sample as well. The chain uses TRBV28 and TRBJ1-2; no reliable D call. Trimming took 1 base from V and 6 from J, leaving 6 bases between them. The CDR3 has 12 residues. Germline values: CDR1 MDHEN, CDR2 SYDVKM. CDR3 bases: TGTGCCAGCAGTTTATATGATAATGGCTACACCTTC. This sequence encodes CASSLYDNGYTF.

The chain couples TRBV5-6 to TRBJ2-7, with TRBD2 matching over 14 bases. Germline V gene data show CDR1 as SGHDT and CDR2 as YYEEEE. This CDR3 is built from 16 residues. V lost 4 bases to trimming and J lost 0 bases; unmatched junction nucleotides: 3. Here the CDR3 DNA reads TGTGCCAGCAGCGTGGGACTAGCGGGAGCCTCCTACGAGCAGTACTTC. This translates into CASSVGLAGASYEQYF.

The table lists this clone with a count of one. The chain is built from TRBV21-1 and TRBJ1-5. TRBV21-1 has pseudogene status. This CDR3 region has 17 residues. The CDR3 DNA is TGTGCCAGCAAAGGAGGACCTCAACGCATTAGCAATCAGCCCCAGCATTTT. It translates to CASKGGPQRISNQPQHF.